Below, 27 T cell receptor beta chains from the same sample are listed, as sequenced in a study of blood T cells in healthy people across ages. The use of a sample-barcoded 5' primer and a J-beta primer mix characterized a second PCR of 7 to 11 cycles. TCRdb ran MiXCR on the 5' RACE reads and lists one entry per CDR3 protein. The sample holds 800,000 or so distinct CDR3 sequences, around a quarter seen once. The sample also formed part of further work on T cells of mothers and their children.

Sequences were obtained from blood. The receptors shown here come from a boy between 10 and 17 years old in good health.

The rearrangement joins TRBV7-2 to TRBJ2-2, with 8 bases fitting TRBD2. V trimming: 4 bases; J trimming: 3 bases; junction bases outside the gene matches: 4. In germline, CDR1 is SGHTA, CDR2 FQGNSA. The CDR3 extends over 15 amino acids. Here the CDR3 DNA reads TGTGCCAGCAGCTGGAGCGGGGGATACACCGGGGAGCTGTTTTTT. Its protein product is CASSWSGGYTGELFF.

The chain recombines TRBV4-1 with TRBJ2-1; 8 nucleotides agree with TRBD1. Trimming removed 1 base from V and 8 bases from J; junction bases left unmatched: 10. Germline V lookup: CDR1 MGHRA, CDR2 YSYEKL. The CDR3 covers 16 residues. The CDR3 DNA sequence: TGCGCCAGCAGCCAAGGGCCACCGGGACAGGACGATGAGCAGTTCTTC. It is translated as CASSQGPPGQDDEQFF.

The J gene is TRBJ2-7, the V gene TRBV10-3, with D possibly being TRBD1 (7 bases). Germline V CDR1 and CDR2: ENHRY, SYGVKD. The V end lost 2 bases, the J end lost 2 bases, and 10 bases lay between the germline ends. The CDR3 is 14 amino acids. The CDR3 DNA is TGTGCCATCAGTGAGGCGGGACAGCCCTACGAGCAGTACTTC. Translating gives CAISEAGQPYEQYF.

This clonotype was picked up a small number of times. V is TRBV7-9 and J is TRBJ2-5, with a possible D match to TRBD1 (6 bases). Trimming removed 8 bases at V and 5 bases at J, with 12 bases between. The CDR3 contains 12 residues. Germline assignment: CDR1 SEHNR and CDR2 FQNEAQ (reference sequence). This CDR3 reads CASEGTMETQYF. Here the CDR3 DNA reads TGTGCCAGCGAGGGGACAATGGAGACCCAGTACTTC.

This clonotype was counted a few times. The genes are TRBV28 and TRBJ2-5; TRBD1 matches 8 bases. Germline CDR1 MDHEN, CDR2 SYDVKM. CDR3 length: 18 amino acids. This chain's CDR3 is CVFSTRTGTGAGGETQYF. The CDR3 DNA sequence: TGTGTTTTCAGCACTAGAACCGGGACAGGAGCTGGTGGAGAGACCCAGTACTTC.

This clonotype was counted only a few times. The chain links TRBV2 to TRBJ1-1; D perhaps matches TRBD1 (5 bases). CDR1 is SNHLY and CDR2 is FYNNEI in the germline V gene. With 0 bases removed from V and 1 base from J, the gap between germline ends came to 6 bases. The CDR3 sequence is 14 residues long. CDR3 sequence reads: CASSEAGQNTEAFF. The DNA of the CDR3 is TGTGCCAGCAGTGAAGCAGGACAGAACACTGAAGCTTTCTTT.

The chain links TRBV4-3 to TRBJ2-1; weak D call: TRBD2 (6 bases). Trimming removed 3 bases from V and 6 bases from J, with 12 bases in between. The germline V gene has CDR1 LGHNA and CDR2 YSLEER. CDR3 length: 14 amino acids. This CDR3 is CASSQGGGRNEQFF. In nucleotides, the CDR3 is TGCGCCAGCAGCCAGGGGGGTGGTCGCAATGAGCAGTTCTTC.

This clonotype appeared a few times. This chain joins TRBV7-2 and TRBJ2-7; D is uncertain. CDR1 is SGHTA and CDR2 is FQGNSA in the germline V gene. The CDR3 is 12 residues long. Trimming pared 2 bases from V and 4 bases from J, leaving 6 bases between. The CDR3 spells CASSLKMYEQYF. CDR3 nucleotides: TGTGCCAGCAGCTTAAAGATGTACGAGCAGTACTTC.

Notes on this clonotype: The junction departs from germline at one end; a sequencing error may be responsible. V usage is TRBV9 and J usage is TRBJ2-3, with 8 bases matching TRBD1. Germline V gene data show CDR1 as SGDLS and CDR2 as YYNGEE. This CDR3 comprises 16 residues. This CDR3 is CGSSGRQGTGTDTQYF. In DNA, the CDR3 is TGTGGCAGCAGCGGCCGACAGGGGACCGGCACAGATACGCAGTATTTT.

The CDR3 loop is CASSQDGGGLRNEKLFF. CDR3 nucleotide sequence: TGCGCCAGCAGCCAAGATGGCGGGGGACTCCGAAATGAAAAACTGTTTTTT. The chain uses TRBV4-1 and TRBJ1-4, with a possible D match to TRBD1 (5 bases). Germline assignment: CDR1 MGHRA and CDR2 YSYEKL. The germline V and J ends were trimmed by 0 bases and 5 bases, with 16 bases remaining between them. This CDR3 comprises 17 residues.

The chain is built from TRBV11-2 and TRBJ2-7, with D tentatively TRBD2 (6 bases). V gave up 3 bases and J gave up 0 bases, with 12 bases separating them. The CDR3 length is 15 residues. The germline V gene has CDR1 SGHAT and CDR2 FQNNGV. CDR3: CASSFGGASSYEQYF. In DNA form, the CDR3 reads TGTGCCAGCAGCTTCGGCGGGGCGAGCTCCTACGAGCAGTACTTC. The full variable domain, completed using reference TRBV11-2 and TRBJ2-7, is EAGVAQSPRYKIIEKRQSVAFWCNPISGHATLYWYQQILGQGPKLLIQFQNNGVVDDSQLPKDRFSAERLKGVDSTLKIQPAKLEDSAVYLCASSFGGASSYEQYFGPGTRLTVT.

This clonotype has more than one count but fewer than ten. This chain joins TRBV9 and TRBJ2-5; D possibly uses TRBD1 or TRBD2 (5 bases each). This CDR3 contains 16 residues. V lost 0 bases and J lost 2, with 14 bases in between. CDR1 and CDR2 from the germline V gene are SGDLS and YYNGEE. The CDR3 nucleotides are TGTGCCAGCAGCGTAGGAGGGGCAGCTACACAAGAGACCCAGTACTTC. Translated, it gives CASSVGGAATQETQYF. The full variable domain, with the rest looked up from reference TRBV9 and TRBJ2-5, is DSGVTQTPKHLITATGQRVTLRCSPRSGDLSVYWYQQSLDQGLQFLIQYYNGEERAKGNILERFSAQQFPDLHSELNLSSLELGDSALYFCASSVGGAATQETQYFGPGTRLLVL.

Only a few counts were recorded for this clonotype. J is TRBJ2-1 and V is TRBV7-9; 9 positions agree with TRBD1. Judging by the DNA end, TRBJ2-7 fits better; the J call may be wrong. Germline V lookup: CDR1 SEHNR, CDR2 FQNEAQ (reference sequence). The CDR3 sequence is 17 residues long. The CDR3: CASSSDPGQGRNYEQYF. For the CDR3, the DNA is TGTGCCAGCAGCTCAGATCCGGGACAGGGCCGCAACTACGAGCAGTACTTC.

The V call is TRBV6-5, the J call TRBJ2-5, with D possibly being TRBD2 (5 bases). The CDR3 is 15 residues long. Looked up from germline, CDR1 is MNHEY and CDR2 is SVGAGI. V was shortened by 1 base and J by 5 bases, with 14 bases between the two germline ends. The CDR3 sequence is CASSYWLEGKETQYF. The CDR3 DNA is TGTGCCAGCAGTTACTGGCTCGAGGGCAAGGAGACCCAGTACTTC.

This clonotype was recorded a few times. The V gene is TRBV25-1, the J gene TRBJ2-5; the match to TRBD2 covers 7 bases. The ends lost 8 bases at V and 2 bases at J; junction bases unmatched: 2. Germline assignment: CDR1 MGHDK and CDR2 SYGVNS. The CDR3 runs to 12 residues. The CDR3 is CASAGGQETQYF. The DNA of the CDR3 is TGTGCCAGCGCCGGGGGGCAAGAGACCCAGTACTTC.

The CDR3 coding sequence is TGCGCCAGCAGCTTGGCTGCCCTACTAGCGCAAGAGACCCAGTACTTC. Its protein product is CASSLAALLAQETQYF. V and J are TRBV5-1 and TRBJ2-5, with 7 bases lining up with TRBD2. This CDR3 contains 16 residues. Germline values: CDR1 SGHRS, CDR2 YFSETQ. V dropped 0 bases and J dropped 2; count of bases not matched to a gene: 7.

This clonotype was seen a handful of times. The rearrangement uses TRBV5-1 and TRBJ1-2, with D uncertain. The CDR3 loop spans 16 amino acids. The germline CDR1 and CDR2 sequences are SGHRS and YFSETQ. V lost 0 bases, J lost 0 bases, and 12 bases lay in between. In DNA, the CDR3 is TGCGCCAGCAGCTTGGTTTACGTGACTTCTAACTATGGCTACACCTTC. As protein: CASSLVYVTSNYGYTF.

This chain links TRBV3-1 with TRBJ2-5; D is possibly TRBD1 (6 bases). The germline CDR1 and CDR2 sequences are LGHDT and YNNKEL (reference sequence). The CDR3 consists of 14 residues. Trimming left V 3 bases short and J 3 bases short, with 11 bases between. CDR3 protein: CASSQPPGEETQYF. The CDR3 DNA reads as TGTGCCAGCAGCCAGCCCCCAGGGGAAGAGACCCAGTACTTC.

The V gene is TRBV7-9, the J gene TRBJ1-4; no clear D. V lost 7 bases and J 8 bases, leaving 11 bases between the germline ends. This CDR3 has 12 residues. The V gene's germline CDR1 is SEHNR and CDR2 FQNEAQ (reference sequence). The CDR3 DNA reads TGTGCCAGCAACCTGAATAGGGAAAAACTGTTTTTT. This encodes CASNLNREKLFF.

The chain recombines TRBV28 with TRBJ2-7; D gene ambiguous. V was pared by 5 bases and J by 5 bases, with 13 bases between. Germline CDR1 MDHEN, CDR2 SYDVKM. The CDR3 is 13 amino acids. The CDR3 DNA reads as TGTGCCAGCAGTCCCCCGGGTTTTCACGAGCAGTACTTC. This encodes CASSPPGFHEQYF.

This clonotype was counted a few times. The V gene is TRBV7-2, the J gene TRBJ2-2, with TRBD2 matching 10 bases. The CDR3 totals 15 residues. The germline V gene encodes CDR1 SGHTA and CDR2 FQGNSA. The V and J ends lost 5 bases and 6 bases, in that order; junction bases with no gene match: 6. DNA of the CDR3: TGTGCCAGCAGCATCAGCGGGGGGGCATCCGGGGAGCTGTTTTTT. Its protein product is CASSISGGASGELFF.

This clonotype was picked up a small number of times. The genes are TRBV11-2 and TRBJ2-6; 11 bases map to TRBD2. Germline V gives CDR1 SGHAT, CDR2 FQNNGV. V trimming: 6 bases; J trimming: 0 bases; junction bases outside the gene matches: 7. This CDR3 spans 18 amino acids. The CDR3 DNA reads as TGTGCCAGCAGTTACCGACTAGCGGGGAGCTCTGGGGCCAACGTCCTGACTTTC. This gives the protein CASSYRLAGSSGANVLTF.

The chain employs TRBV12-3 or TRBV12-4 and TRBJ2-1; 13 nucleotides align to TRBD2. The CDR3 spans 12 residues. The V gene end was trimmed by 6 bases and the J gene end by 16 bases; junction bases not matched to a gene: 6. The CDR3 protein is CASRATSGGAFF. Written as DNA, the CDR3 is TGTGCCAGCAGGGCTACTAGCGGGGGGGCCTTCTTC.

To note about this clonotype: This clone may be a read error of a much larger clone one base away. The chain has TRBV6-1 and TRBJ2-5; D may be TRBD1 (6 bases). The J call may be faulty, since TRBJ2-1 better matches the DNA end. This CDR3 is 14 amino acids long. Germline-derived CDR1 and CDR2 are MNHNS and SASEGT. CDR3 nucleotides: TGTGCCAGCAGCAACCCACAAGGGGGATATGGGCAGTTCTTC. It yields the protein CASSNPQGGYGQFF.

The table lists this clonotype with a few counts. The missing conserved phenylalanine or tryptophan at the end of this CDR3 makes a read error likely. The rearrangement uses TRBV7-9 and TRBJ1-1; D possibly corresponds to TRBD1 (6 bases). Per germline, CDR1 SEHNR and CDR2 FQNEAQ (reference sequence). V shed 2 bases and J shed 4 bases, with 11 bases lying between them. The CDR3 has 14 amino acids. CDR3 loop: CASSLQGSATEAFL. In DNA, the CDR3 is TGTGCCAGCAGCTTACAGGGGTCGGCCACTGAAGCTTTCCTT.

On this clonotype: One junction end disagrees with the germline gene, perhaps due to a read error. The V call is TRBV14, the J call TRBJ1-6; D not certain. The CDR3 is 14 residues long. Germline V gene data show CDR1 as SGHDN and CDR2 as FVKESK. CDR3 residues: CASGQGGRSPTLHF. The CDR3 nucleotides are TGTGCCAGCGGCCAAGGTGGGAGGTCGCCCACCCTCCACTTT.

This clonotype was recorded only once. The CDR3 nucleotides are TGCAGCGTGAATGAACAGGACGGTGGCTACACCTTC. Its protein is CSVNEQDGGYTF. The J gene is TRBJ1-2, the V gene TRBV29-1; weak D call: TRBD1 (5 bases). This CDR3 is 12 amino acids long. V lost 6 bases and J 7 bases, leaving 15 bases between the germline ends. CDR1 is SQVTM and CDR2 is ANQGSEA in the germline V gene.